The sample holds a few counts of the clone carrying this T cell receptor beta chain. The source of the sample is a study of blood T cell repertoires in COVID-19. Overall study: Samples of COVID-19 (acute and convalescent) were obtained from the United States, Italy and Spain. From T cells, B-cell-depleted T cells, or PBMCs came the material, which was cDNA or gDNA.

The J segment lost 1 base and the V segment lost 10 bases, leaving 12 bases of the junction unmatched. The germline CDR1 and CDR2 sequences are LNHDA and SQIVND (reference sequence). This CDR3 is built from 15 residues. Under the authors' procedure: Estimation of nucleated cell counts was performed using reference gene primer amplification. The protocol was immunoSEQ multiplex PCR, while the TCRdb copy is restricted to in-frame clones and leaves out a portion. V and J calls and clone size are as listed in that table; D and trimming were resolved from the DNA. The sample shows tens of thousands of clones, around 85% of them seen only once.

Sequenced sample: peripheral blood. The clonotype originates from a woman aged 80 or over with active or convalescent COVID-19. This chain uses TRBV19 with TRBJ2-5, with 7 bases aligning to TRBD1. Here the CDR3 DNA reads TGTGCCACCCGGGACAGCCACATCTCCCAAGAGACCCAGTACTTC. Its protein is CATRDSHISQETQYF.